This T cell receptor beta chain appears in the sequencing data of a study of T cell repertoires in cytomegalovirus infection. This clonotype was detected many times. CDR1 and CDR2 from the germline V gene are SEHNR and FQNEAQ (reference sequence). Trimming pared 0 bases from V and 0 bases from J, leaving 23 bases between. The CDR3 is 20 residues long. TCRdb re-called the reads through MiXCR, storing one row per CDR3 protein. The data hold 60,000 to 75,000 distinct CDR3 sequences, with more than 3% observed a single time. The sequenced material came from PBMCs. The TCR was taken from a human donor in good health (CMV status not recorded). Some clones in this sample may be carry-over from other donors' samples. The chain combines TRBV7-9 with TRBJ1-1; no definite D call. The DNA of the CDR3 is TGTGCCAGCAGCTTAGCGTCAAGCTCCACGAACCTGGGCATGAACACTGAAGCTTTCTTT. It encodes CASSLASSSTNLGMNTEAFF.